These T cell receptor beta chains were read from a single sample in a study of CD8 T cells in ankylosing spondylitis. TCRdb re-called the 5' RACE reads through MiXCR, storing one row per CDR3 protein. In the table there are about 130,000 distinct CDR3 sequences, roughly a tenth of which are singletons. Sequencing was carried out using blood, either unsorted or a sorted T cell fraction (not recorded which). All receptors come from a male donor with ankylosing spondylitis or in good health (not recorded which). The CDR3 runs from the conserved cysteine through the conserved F or W. The D gene is left open where the match is weak. Not all rows give a size; the values are once, few, many and, for expanded clones, a class.

.	.	TRBV14	TRBJ2-3	CASSQRITMVTDTQYF	TGTGCCAGCAGCCAACGCATCACGATGGTCACAGATACGCAGTATTTT
.	many	TRBV20-1	TRBJ2-1	CSARGGIYNEQFF	TGCAGTGCTAGAGGGGGAATCTACAATGAGCAGTTCTTC
.	few	TRBV5-5	TRBJ2-7	CASSFSRIPSYEQYF	TGTGCCAGCAGCTTCTCCCGGATCCCGTCCTACGAGCAGTACTTC
TRBD2	.	TRBV15	TRBJ2-1	CATSRGPGTSGRNEQFF	TGTGCCACCAGCAGAGGTCCCGGGACTAGCGGGAGAAATGAGCAGTTCTTC
TRBD1	.	TRBV20-1	TRBJ1-6	CCARETGGSSYNSPLHF	TGCTGTGCTAGGGAAACAGGGGGGAGCTCCTATAATTCACCCCTCCACTTT
.	many	TRBV7-3	TRBJ2-2	CASSFQIGTGELFF	TGTGCCAGCAGCTTCCAGATTGGCACCGGGGAGCTGTTTTTT
.	few	TRBV7-8	TRBJ2-7	CASSFHREQYF	TGTGCCAGCAGCTTTCACAGAGAGCAGTACTTC
TRBD1	many	TRBV11-2	TRBJ2-2	CASQREQGVFFGGTGELFF	TGTGCCAGCCAAAGAGAGCAGGGGGTGTTTTTCGGAGGCACCGGGGAGCTGTTTTTT
.	once	TRBV5-1	TRBJ1-1	CASSLEGAGKAFF	TGCGCCAGCAGCTTGGAGGGTGCAGGGAAAGCTTTCTTT
TRBD1	many	TRBV3-1	TRBJ1-1	CASSSTGGSEAFF	TGTGCCAGCAGTTCTACAGGGGGCTCTGAAGCTTTCTTT
TRBD2	many	TRBV6-2/TRBV6-3	TRBJ2-5	CASSPRTSGRARETQYF	TGTGCCAGCAGCCCTCGGACTAGCGGGAGGGCCCGAGAGACCCAGTACTTC
.	.	TRBV5-5	TRBJ2-5	CASSTQFFGGETQYF	TGTGCCAGCAGCACCCAGTTTTTCGGAGGAGAGACCCAGTACTTC
TRBD2	many	TRBV20-1	TRBJ2-5	CSAKNPSGSYETQYF	TGCAGTGCTAAGAACCCTAGCGGGAGTTACGAGACCCAGTACTTC
TRBD1	few	TRBV29-1	TRBJ1-1	CSAGTGGSTEAFF	TGCAGCGCCGGGACAGGGGGTAGCACTGAAGCTTTCTTT
.	many	TRBV4-2	TRBJ1-6	CASSQGLGEFGSPLHF	TGTGCCAGCAGCCAAGGTTTAGGGGAATTCGGTTCACCCCTCCACTTT
.	many	TRBV4-3	TRBJ2-1	CASSQLLSSYNEQFF	TGCGCCAGCAGCCAACTCCTTAGCTCCTACAATGAGCAGTTCTTC
TRBD1	.	TRBV7-2	TRBJ2-5	CASRDRGLETQYF	TGTGCCAGCAGGGACAGGGGGTTGGAGACCCAGTACTTC
.	few	TRBV7-2	TRBJ2-7	CASSMASSEIYEQYF	TGTGCCAGCAGCATGGCATCTAGCGAGATCTACGAGCAGTACTTC
.	.	TRBV7-2	TRBJ2-5	CASSLGSSGLETQYF	TGTGCCAGCAGCTTAGGGAGTAGCGGCTTGGAGACCCAGTACTTC
.	many	TRBV4-3	TRBJ2-1	CASSQVQFVRGSYNEQFF	TGCGCCAGCAGCCAAGTCCAATTTGTAAGGGGATCCTACAATGAGCAGTTCTTC
TRBD2	.	TRBV24-1	TRBJ2-1	CATSDPRHGSAGESYNEQFF	TGTGCCACCAGTGATCCACGCCATGGGTCGGCGGGAGAGTCCTACAATGAGCAGTTCTTC
.	many	TRBV21-1	TRBJ2-7	CASSGLPGTSGRIYEQYF	TGTGCCAGCAGCGGCCTTCCCGGGACTAGCGGGAGGATCTACGAGCAGTACTTC
TRBD1	.	TRBV6-1	TRBJ1-3	CASSNPSTGVGNTIYF	TGTGCCAGCAGCAACCCAAGTACAGGGGTTGGAAACACCATATATTTT
TRBD1	.	TRBV12-3/TRBV12-4	TRBJ2-1	CASSRQGRNNEQFF	TGTGCCAGCAGCCGACAGGGGCGCAACAATGAGCAGTTCTTC
TRBD2	many	TRBV12-3/TRBV12-4	TRBJ2-7	CASSFWAGGMNYGQYF	TGTGCCAGCAGTTTTTGGGCGGGAGGTATGAATTATGGGCAGTACTTC
TRBD1	many	TRBV7-2	TRBJ1-2	CASSLDGQGTKGYTF	TGTGCCAGCAGCTTGGATGGACAGGGAACTAAGGGCTACACCTTC
TRBD2	few	TRBV29-1	TRBJ2-5	CSVRTSGSPQTQYF	TGCAGCGTACGGACTAGCGGGAGCCCGCAGACCCAGTACTTC
.	few	TRBV4-3	TRBJ2-1	CASSRNNYNEQFF	TGCGCCAGCAGCCGCAACAATTACAATGAGCAGTTCTTC
TRBD1	.	TRBV4-3	TRBJ2-5	CASSQLRDREQETQYF	TGCGCCAGCAGCCAACTCCGGGACAGGGAACAAGAGACCCAGTACTTC
TRBD1	many	TRBV20-1	TRBJ1-5	CSAKGTAYSNQPQHF	TGCAGTGCTAAGGGGACAGCATATAGCAATCAGCCCCAGCATTTT
.	.	TRBV11-2	TRBJ1-5	CASSLDRWDVAGVHQPQHF	TGTGCCAGCAGCTTAGATCGGTGGGATGTCGCAGGGGTGCATCAGCCCCAGCATTTT
.	many	TRBV12-3/TRBV12-4	TRBJ2-1	CASSLRRERYEQFF	TGTGCCAGCAGTTTACGGAGAGAAAGGTATGAGCAGTTCTTC
.	many	TRBV5-1	TRBJ2-3	CASSWGTGEGLTDTQYF	TGCGCCAGCAGCTGGGGAACAGGGGAGGGCCTCACAGATACGCAGTATTTT
TRBD1	.	TRBV18	TRBJ1-2	CASSPRDSYNYGYTF	TGTGCCAGCTCACCCAGGGACAGCTATAACTATGGCTACACCTTC
.	few	TRBV9	TRBJ2-6	CASSVEGSGANVLTF	TGTGCCAGCAGCGTCGAGGGTTCTGGGGCCAACGTCCTGACTTTC
.	few	TRBV20-1	TRBJ2-7	CSARLGNTYEQYF	TGCAGTGCTAGGTTAGGGAACACCTACGAGCAGTACTTC
.	few	TRBV5-6	TRBJ2-3	CASSVRGHTQYF	TGTGCCAGCAGCGTCCGTGGGCATACGCAGTATTTT
TRBD2	many	TRBV11-2	TRBJ2-1	CASSLTIASGHSYNEQFF	TGTGCCAGCAGCTTAACCATCGCTAGCGGCCATTCCTACAATGAGCAGTTCTTC
TRBD1	.	TRBV7-6	TRBJ1-4	CASSLRGGFATNEKLFF	TGTGCCAGCAGCTTAAGAGGGGGCTTCGCAACTAATGAAAAACTGTTTTTT
.	many	TRBV20-1	TRBJ2-1	CSALLLLAEQFF	TGCAGTGCCCTACTTCTCCTGGCTGAGCAGTTCTTC
.	few	TRBV3-1	TRBJ2-3	CASSHLGPEATDTQYF	TGTGCCAGCAGCCATCTGGGGCCGGAAGCGACAGATACGCAGTATTTT
.	many	TRBV4-3	TRBJ2-2	CASSQEGGQFSGELFF	TGCGCCAGCAGCCAAGAAGGGGGGCAGTTCAGCGGGGAGCTGTTTTTT
TRBD1	many	TRBV5-1	TRBJ1-1	CASSEGQGVRTEAFF	TGCGCCAGCAGCGAAGGACAGGGGGTTCGGACTGAAGCTTTCTTT
TRBD2	few	TRBV2	TRBJ2-7	CASRGGRSYEQYF	TGTGCCAGCCGAGGCGGGAGGAGCTACGAGCAGTACTTC
TRBD2	many	TRBV12-3/TRBV12-4	TRBJ2-1	CASSPIAGVSYNEQFF	TGTGCCAGCAGTCCAATAGCGGGAGTGAGCTACAATGAGCAGTTCTTC
TRBD1	.	TRBV20-1	TRBJ1-6	CSPLGTAYNSPLHF	TGCAGTCCGCTGGGGACAGCTTATAATTCACCCCTCCACTTT
.	many	TRBV6-1	TRBJ2-1	CASRRLAAYNEQFF	TGTGCCAGCAGGAGACTCGCCGCCTACAATGAGCAGTTCTTC
TRBD2	many	TRBV6-2/TRBV6-3	TRBJ2-1	CASSYALAGGNNEQFF	TGTGCCAGCAGTTACGCCCTAGCGGGAGGAAATAATGAGCAGTTCTTC
.	many	TRBV5-1	TRBJ1-1	CASSLAVGLNTEAFF	TGCGCCAGCAGCTTGGCCGTAGGACTAAACACTGAAGCTTTCTTT
TRBD2	few	TRBV5-5	TRBJ2-1	CASSLGTSVANEQFF	TGTGCCAGCAGCTTGGGGACTAGCGTTGCCAATGAGCAGTTCTTC
.	many	TRBV9	TRBJ2-5	CASSASTEPPPYF	TGTGCCAGCAGCGCATCGACAGAACCTCCCCCGTACTTC
TRBD1	few	TRBV6-1	TRBJ1-6	CASSAEGARRDSPLHF	TGTGCCAGCAGTGCCGAGGGGGCGCGAAGAGATTCACCCCTCCACTTT
TRBD1	many	TRBV20-1	TRBJ2-7	CSAINDGTGLYEQYF	TGCAGTGCAATCAACGACGGGACAGGACTCTACGAGCAGTACTTC
.	few	TRBV7-8	TRBJ2-1	CASSPRVSEASGQFF	TGTGCCAGCTCCCCTAGAGTTTCCGAGGCTTCTGGGCAGTTCTTC